This T cell receptor beta chain was sequenced for a study of preoperative IRX-2 immunotherapy in early breast cancer. This clone came up a few times. Trimming took 5 bases from V and 2 from J, leaving 7 bases between them. This CDR3 has 14 amino acids. Germline assignment: CDR1 SGHNT and CDR2 YENEEA. Generated by immunoSEQ multiplex PCR, the TCRdb table keeps only in-frame clones and is missing some. The table shows tens of thousands of clones, with under 90% occurring only once. Stated treatment: preoperative locoregional IRX-2 cytokine immunotherapy. Patients received preoperative, locoregional IRX-2 cytokine immunotherapy in a phase Ib study.

The origin of this receptor is a human donor with breast cancer. V usage is TRBV11-3 and J usage is TRBJ2-6; D possibly corresponds to TRBD2 (5 bases). The source material was tumor tissue, sampled after IRX-2 immunotherapy. For the CDR3, the DNA is TGTGCCAGCAGCGAGGGTACTGGGGCCAACGTCCTGACTTTC. It translates to CASSEGTGANVLTF.